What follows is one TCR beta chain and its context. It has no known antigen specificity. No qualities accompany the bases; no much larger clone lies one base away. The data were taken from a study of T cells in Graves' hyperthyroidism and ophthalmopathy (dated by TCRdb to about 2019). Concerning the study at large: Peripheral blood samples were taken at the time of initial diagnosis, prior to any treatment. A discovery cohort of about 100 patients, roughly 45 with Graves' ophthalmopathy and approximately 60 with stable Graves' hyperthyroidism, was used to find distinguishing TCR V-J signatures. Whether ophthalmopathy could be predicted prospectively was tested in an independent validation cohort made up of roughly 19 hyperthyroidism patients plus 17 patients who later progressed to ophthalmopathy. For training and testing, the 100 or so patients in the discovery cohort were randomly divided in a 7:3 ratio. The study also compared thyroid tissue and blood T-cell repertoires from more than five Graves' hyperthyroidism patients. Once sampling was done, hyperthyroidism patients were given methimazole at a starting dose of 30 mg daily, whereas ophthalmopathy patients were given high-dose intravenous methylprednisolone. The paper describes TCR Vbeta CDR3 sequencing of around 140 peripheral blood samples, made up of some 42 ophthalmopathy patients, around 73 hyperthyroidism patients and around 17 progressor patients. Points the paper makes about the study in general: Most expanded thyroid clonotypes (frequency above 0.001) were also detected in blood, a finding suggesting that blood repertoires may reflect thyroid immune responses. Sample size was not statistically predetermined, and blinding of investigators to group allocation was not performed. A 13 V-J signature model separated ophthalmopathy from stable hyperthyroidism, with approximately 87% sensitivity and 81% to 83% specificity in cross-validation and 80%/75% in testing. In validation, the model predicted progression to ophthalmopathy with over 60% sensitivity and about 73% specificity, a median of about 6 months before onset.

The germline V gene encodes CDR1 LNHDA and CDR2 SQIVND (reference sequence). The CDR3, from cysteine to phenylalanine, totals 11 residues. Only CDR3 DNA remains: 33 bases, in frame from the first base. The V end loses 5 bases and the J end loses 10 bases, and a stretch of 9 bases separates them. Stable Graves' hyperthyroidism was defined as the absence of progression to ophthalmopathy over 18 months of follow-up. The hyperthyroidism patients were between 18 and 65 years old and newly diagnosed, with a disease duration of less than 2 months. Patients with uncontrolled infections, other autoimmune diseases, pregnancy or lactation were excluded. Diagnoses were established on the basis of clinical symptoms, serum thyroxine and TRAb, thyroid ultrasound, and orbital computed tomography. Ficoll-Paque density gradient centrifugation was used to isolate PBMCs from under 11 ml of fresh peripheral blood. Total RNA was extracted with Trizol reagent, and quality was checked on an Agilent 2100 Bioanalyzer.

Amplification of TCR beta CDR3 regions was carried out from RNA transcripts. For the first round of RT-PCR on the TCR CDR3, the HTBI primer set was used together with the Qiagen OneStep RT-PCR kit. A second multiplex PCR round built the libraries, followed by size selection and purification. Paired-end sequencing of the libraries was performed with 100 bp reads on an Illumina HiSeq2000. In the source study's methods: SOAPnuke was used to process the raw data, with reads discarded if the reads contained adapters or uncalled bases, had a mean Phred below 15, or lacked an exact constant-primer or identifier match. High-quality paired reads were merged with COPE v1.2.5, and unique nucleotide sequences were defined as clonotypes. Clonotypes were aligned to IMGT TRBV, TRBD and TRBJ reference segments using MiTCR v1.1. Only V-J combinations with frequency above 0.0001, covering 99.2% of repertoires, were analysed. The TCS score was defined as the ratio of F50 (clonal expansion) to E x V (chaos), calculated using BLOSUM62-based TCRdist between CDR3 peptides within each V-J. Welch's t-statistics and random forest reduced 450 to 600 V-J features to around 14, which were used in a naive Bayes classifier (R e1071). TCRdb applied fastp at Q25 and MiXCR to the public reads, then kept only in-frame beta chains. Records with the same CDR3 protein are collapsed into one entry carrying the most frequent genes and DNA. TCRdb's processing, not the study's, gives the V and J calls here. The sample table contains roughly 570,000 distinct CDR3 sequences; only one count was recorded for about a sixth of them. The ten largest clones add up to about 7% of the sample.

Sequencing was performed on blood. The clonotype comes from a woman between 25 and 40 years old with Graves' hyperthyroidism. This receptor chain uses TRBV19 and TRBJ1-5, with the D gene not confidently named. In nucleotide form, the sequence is TGTGCCAGTAGTCTCTCTGGCCCCCAGCATTTT. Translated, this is CASSLSGPQHF. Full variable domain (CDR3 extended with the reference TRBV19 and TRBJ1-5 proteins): DGGITQSPKYLFRKEGQNVTLSCEQNLNHDAMYWYRQDPGQGLRLIYYSQIVNDFQKGDIAEGYSVSREKKESFPLTVTSAQKNPTAFYLCASSLSGPQHFGDGTRLSIL.